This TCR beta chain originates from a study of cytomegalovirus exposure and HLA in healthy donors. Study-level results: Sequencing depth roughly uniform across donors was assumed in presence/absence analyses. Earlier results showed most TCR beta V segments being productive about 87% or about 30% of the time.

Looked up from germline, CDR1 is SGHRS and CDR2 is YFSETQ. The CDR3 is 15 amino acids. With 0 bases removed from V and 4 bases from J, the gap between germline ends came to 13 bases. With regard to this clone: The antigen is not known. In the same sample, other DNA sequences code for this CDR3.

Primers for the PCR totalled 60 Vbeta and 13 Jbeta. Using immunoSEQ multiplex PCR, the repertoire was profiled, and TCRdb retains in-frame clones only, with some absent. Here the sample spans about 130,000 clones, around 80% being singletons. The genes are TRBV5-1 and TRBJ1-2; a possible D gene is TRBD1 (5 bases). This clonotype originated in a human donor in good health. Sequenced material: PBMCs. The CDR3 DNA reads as TGCGCCAGCAGCTTGGCGGGGGACCTGCTCTATGGCTACACCTTC. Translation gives CASSLAGDLLYGYTF.